Sequencing of this T cell receptor beta chain was carried out in a study of cytomegalovirus exposure and HLA in healthy donors (dated 2017 in TCRdb). With regard to the full study: According to an earlier analysis of several hundred of the donors, some 180 million T cells yielded roughly 110 million unique TCR beta sequences and 250 to 350 Gb of sequence data. An early release that covered 500 to 800 HLA-typed donors contained approximately 300 gigabases of sequencing data and 85 million to 100 million unique TCR sequences. The genetic ancestry cluster associated with self-reported Caucasian donors included about 84% of the 300 to 400 genotyped donors. The study aimed to test whether cataloging public T cell receptors could reveal signatures of past pathogen exposure. The T cell repertoires of roughly 660 subjects were profiled by immunosequencing and related to cytomegalovirus serostatus. Along with the 666-subject first cohort, a separate validation cohort of over 90 different subjects was used. The study combined high-throughput TCR immunosequencing, statistical association of individual TCRs with disease status, and machine learning to predict cytomegalovirus infection status. To study patterns of TCR occurrence, a later analysis re-analyzed previously published TCR beta repertoires from 650 to 750 donors and added high-resolution HLA genotyping. In the later analysis, no new phenotypic data were used to find candidate immune exposures; instead, reliance was placed on TCR beta sequences and their occurrence across donors. In an earlier analysis of a few hundred of the donors, high-throughput TCR beta sequencing was used to judge whether each TCR beta V gene segment behaved as functional or pseudogenic. Donor age, sex, ethnicity and CMV serostatus were collected together with the repertoire data. Genome-wide SNP genotypes for about 55% of the 666 donors were used in a later genetic analysis, which treated that subset as a discovery cohort. All discovery cohort repertoires had been generated on a single sequencing platform. HLA typing covered class I and class II loci at four-digit resolution. Typing coverage varied by locus: roughly 629-640 donors for A, B, C, DRB1 and DQB1; under 550 for DQA1; some 610 for DPA1; roughly 450 for DPB1. Because of strong linkage in the cohort, roughly 5 DR-DQ haplotypes were treated as single units for association and clustering. On average, 235,054 unique TCR beta nucleotide sequences were sequenced per donor among about 400 genotyped donors of the cohort, with roughly 20% of those sequences being non-productive. Summary of the overall study and its limitations: An earlier analysis of around 540 of the donors showed that most TCR beta V segments appeared in productive rearrangements either about 87% or about 30% of the time, which broadly matched IMGT annotations. A later analysis associated roughly 17,000 TCR beta sequences with specific HLA alleles at a false discovery rate of 0.05. In a later analysis, the rate of TCR association differed among HLA loci, with DRB1 alleles having the most associated TCRs and HLA-C alleles having the fewest. The sequencing pipeline was judged likely to have produced a cluster of highly shared sequence variants as a technical artifact. The authors suggested that the approach could potentially be generalized to other disease states and immunological phenotypes. When HLA alleles, especially DR and DQ, strongly co-occurred, TCR associations were difficult to assign to individual alleles. CMV serostatus was the only immune exposure information available for the cohort. The study listed 150 to 200 TCR beta chains as associated with cytomegalovirus. Because some donors lacked HLA typing at each locus, the association tests relied only on the typed subset. In both the original and validation cohorts, the classifier was reported to diagnose cytomegalovirus status with high specificity and sensitivity. Compared with the approximately 670-donor mean, donors in an Asian-associated ancestry cluster had fewer N-insertions in productive TCRs, according to a later genetic analysis. Across donors, most TCR sequences were observed very rarely, whereas some public TCRs were present in many individuals. Some IMGT-functional V segments, including TRBV6-2 and TRBV6-3, could not be told apart with the 87-base-pair reads, so those segments were excluded. A later analysis found that HLA-associated TCR beta chains were more clonally expanded and had lower generation probabilities than equally common non-associated chains. A later analysis found that most CMV-associated TCR beta chains appeared HLA-restricted, with HLA associations seemingly driven largely by CMV exposure. According to a later analysis, parvovirus B19, influenza, CMV and Epstein-Barr virus appeared linked to several top co-occurrence clusters. The earlier analysis of about 600 of the donors excluded fewer than 20 rarely observed V segments, including chromosome 9 orphons, because counts were too low. Three of the identified cytomegalovirus-associated TCR beta chains were confirmed in vitro to be specific for cytomegalovirus antigens. A further reported finding was that TCR beta sequences accurately predicted the HLA-A and HLA-B alleles for most subjects in the first cohort. Presence/absence analyses assumed roughly uniform sequencing depth across donors, an assumption that may not hold. In a later genetic analysis, a missense DCLRE1C variant was associated with V-gene and J-gene trimming of TCR beta chains, and the association was replicated in an independent cohort. This cohort had only TCR beta chains sequenced, and the lack of alpha or paired-chain data limited which features could be detected. Correlated functional status among segregating V segments might reflect linkage disequilibrium, but an unknown experimental factor could not be ruled out.

Relative to germline, V is 5 bases shorter and J is 4 bases shorter, with 15 bases between their ends. The CDR3 spans 15 residues, from the cysteine through the phenylalanine. Of the read, only the CDR3 DNA is kept; its 45 bases are in frame from base 1. Based on the germline V gene, the CDR1 and CDR2 sequences are MGHDK and SYGVNS. The cohort was made up of 650 to 700 healthy bone marrow donors. Cohort members were all nominally healthy when sampled, although unrecorded immune exposures were likely present. The donor was CMV seropositive and belonged to the group of 270 or so seropositive cohort members. A peripheral blood sample was collected from each donor, and TCR beta sequencing was performed on peripheral blood mononuclear cells. Genomic DNA extraction from the blood cell samples was performed with the Qiagen DNeasy Blood Extraction Kit. This clone was counted between two and nine times. What antigen it recognizes has not been identified. Per-base quality was not reported, and no clone a single base away is much larger than it.

Libraries were constructed by the immunoSEQ multiplex PCR assay. For the multiplex PCR, a mixture combining 60 forward primers for TCR Vbeta segments and 13 reverse primers for TCR Jbeta segments was used. The CDR3 region of rearranged TCR beta genes was amplified from genomic DNA by a multiplex PCR assay. The amplified TCR beta libraries were sequenced on the Illumina HiSeq System as 87-base-pair reads. The authors' pipeline ran thus. A later analysis tallied roughly 78 million unique TCR beta chains across the 610 or so repertoires, and around 10 million of those chains were shared by two or more donors. To remove PCR and sequencing errors, raw reads were error-corrected and collapsed into unique sequences using a nearest-neighbor algorithm that merged closely related sequences. To assign V, D and J gene segments, CDR3 sequences were aligned to IMGT reference sequences. For a sequence to be retained, a match of at least six nucleotides to both a V gene segment and a J gene segment was required. A rearrangement was called productive if the CDR3 had no stop codons and remained in frame with V and J, and every other rearrangement was called non-productive. CDR3 was defined by IMGT convention, running from the second conserved V-encoded cysteine to the conserved J-encoded phenylalanine. In an earlier analysis of 500 to 650 of the donors, sequences lacking an unambiguous match to a single V gene segment were excluded. In an earlier analysis of more than 500 of the donors, a V segment was called functional when productive rearrangements were above 56.7%, and segregating when the standard deviation between donors exceeded 5%. A statistical classification framework was developed to diagnose cytomegalovirus status using the catalog of TCR beta chain sequences. A later analysis assigned V and J genes by comparing TCR nucleotide sequences with IMGT/GENE-DB human TR gene sequences. Using the TCRdist pipeline, a later analysis assigned CDR3 sequences along with most-parsimonious VDJ recombination scenarios. In a later analysis, each TCR beta chain was defined by its CDR3 amino acid sequence together with its V-gene family, and reads lacking a unique V-gene family were excluded. To address suspected cross-contamination and a sequencing artifact, a later analysis removed some 620 highly shared, low-generation-probability nucleotide sequences. A later analysis calculated a clonal expansion index for each public chain from normalized within-repertoire ranks of inferred template counts. Generation probabilities in a later analysis came from a VDJ recombination model fitted to out-of-frame rearrangements, and those results were checked against IGoR. In a later analysis, hypergeometric tests were used to score TCR-TCR, TCR-HLA and TCR-CMV co-occurrence, with a repertoire-size bias correction applied to TCR pairs. A later analysis estimated false discovery rates by permuting HLA or CMV assignments 20 times. In a later analysis, co-occurring TCRs were grouped using DBSCAN, and TCRdist sequence similarity was added for clustering within HLA-allele-positive subsets. Co-occurrence clustering excluded repertoires with fewer than 30,000 or more than 120,000 public chains, plus five with anomalous nucleotide sharing. What TCRdb holds here is the immuneACCESS table cut down to in-frame rearrangements. Part of the clones is not present; checked against another copy, under half of the missing clones reflect an unresolved V gene, and the others are unexplained. Clone size and V and J calls were adopted from that table, with D and trimming inferred from the DNA. This sample gives 95,000 to 120,000 clones in total; 67% of them show up just once. The biggest ten clones account for about 7.7% of the sample.

Rearrangement joined TRBV25-1 to TRBJ2-1; TRBD1 could be the D gene, as 5 bases match. The TCR sequence derives from a man aged 18 to 29 in good health and CMV-seropositive. The sequenced sample was PBMCs. The CDR3 reads as follows: CASSRVQGGYNEQFF. The nucleotides are TGTGCCAGCAGTCGGGTCCAGGGTGGATACAATGAGCAGTTCTTC.